The T cell receptor (beta chain) under discussion was sequenced for a study of OX40 agonist ivuxolimab in advanced cancers. Regarding the complete study: Ivuxolimab was a fully human IgG2 agonistic monoclonal antibody targeting the costimulatory receptor OX40 (CD134). Intravenous ivuxolimab was administered to patients every 2 weeks at six dose levels: 0.01, 0.1, 0.3, 1.5, 3 and 10 mg/kg. Among the roughly 54 dose-escalation patients, around 20 had hepatocellular carcinoma, roughly 15 melanoma, 9 renal cell carcinoma and 9 head and neck cancer. In the dose-escalation cohort, around 80% of patients were male, and the mean age was approximately 60 years with a range of roughly 23 to 79. Patients were allowed to have had prior anti-PD-1, anti-PD-L1 or anti-CTLA-4 therapy, and 40% to 45% of the dose-escalation patients had previously received checkpoint inhibitors. Partial responses were achieved by three dose-escalation patients, of whom one had hepatocellular carcinoma and two had cutaneous melanoma. Peripheral TCRbeta sequencing aimed to test whether ivuxolimab altered TCR sequence diversity and caused clonal T-cell expansion. The paper describes the monotherapy dose-escalation part (N of about 47 patients) of the phase I trial of ivuxolimab.

For sequencing of the TCRbeta CDR3 region, genomic DNA was extracted from the sorted cells. The immunoSEQ Assay was used for sequencing of TCRbeta CDR3 regions. The clones in this table, taken by TCRdb from immuneACCESS, are in-frame only. Not every clone is retained; where verified, under half of the shortfall comes from an unresolved V gene, and the cause of the rest is unknown. This sample is represented by under 70,000 clones; about 90% of them were singletons. Around 8% of the sample is in the top ten clones. Patients with a history of autoimmune disease or receiving systemic immunosuppression were excluded from the trial. In every dose cohort, peripheral blood was drawn for TCR sequencing at baseline, cycle 4 day 1, and cycle 7 day 1. The samples were drawn from a first-in-human, open-label, multicenter phase I dose-escalation trial of ivuxolimab. Adults with locally advanced or metastatic head and neck squamous cell, hepatocellular, melanoma or renal cell carcinoma were enrolled in the trial. Before TCR sequencing, CD4+ T cells and CD8+ T cells were sorted from peripheral blood as separate populations.

Remarks on this clone: The specificity of this receptor is unknown. Base qualities are not at hand, and no much larger clone is one base apart.

Deletion took 0 bases off V and 4 bases off J, with a span of 9 bases between the germline ends. According to the germline V gene, CDR1 reads MNHEY and CDR2 reads SVGAGI. The CDR3 contains 14 residues, cysteine and phenylalanine counted. Only the CDR3 portion is preserved as DNA: 42 bases, with reading frame beginning at the first base. Study-level results and caveats: At doses of 0.1 to 3.0 mg/kg, clonal expansion of both CD4+ and CD8+ T cells in blood was seen between baseline and week 6. On average, CD8+ T cells showed more expanded clones than CD4+ T cells after ivuxolimab. Partial responders in the 0.1-3.0 mg/kg groups had among the lowest normalized peripheral clonal expansion, especially among CD8+ T cells. Low levels of normalized T-cell clonal expansion were also seen in some nonresponding patients. The antigen specificity of the clonally expanded peripheral T cells was not determined.

The rearrangement combines TRBV6-5 with TRBJ1-2; D gene: possibly TRBD1, on 6 matching bases. Sequenced material: CD4+ or CD8+ T cells sorted from blood, taken in a trial of the OX40 agonist ivuxolimab. The source is an adult with an advanced solid tumor such as melanoma, head and neck, liver or kidney cancer. The DNA sequence reads TGTGCCAGCAGTTACTCCGACAGGTCCTATGGCTACACCTTC. This is translated as CASSYSDRSYGYTF.